This entry concerns a single TCR beta chain. This clone was observed once. What this receptor recognizes is not known. No much larger clonotype is one base removed from it; base qualities were not supplied. These data come from a study of cytomegalovirus exposure and HLA in healthy donors (dated by TCRdb to the late 2010s). Regarding the research as a whole: In an earlier analysis of some 550 of the donors, about 260 Gb of sequence data and 117 million unique TCR beta sequences from about 179 million T cells were reported. Approximately 330 gigabases of sequencing data and around 85 million unique TCR sequences made up an early release that covered approximately 620 HLA-typed donors. The genetic ancestry cluster associated with self-reported Caucasian donors included roughly four fifths of the 350 to 500 genotyped donors. The study was designed to test whether signatures of past pathogen exposure could be identified by cataloging public T cell receptors. Using immunosequencing, the study profiled T cell repertoires from around 670 subjects and related those repertoires to cytomegalovirus serostatus. Besides the first cohort of under 700 subjects, a separate validation cohort made up of 120 or so different subjects was used. High-throughput TCR immunosequencing, statistical association of individual TCRs with disease status, and machine learning were combined to predict cytomegalovirus infection status. In a later analysis, previously published TCR beta repertoires from several hundred donors were re-analyzed and high-resolution HLA genotyping was added so that TCR occurrence patterns could be studied. The later analysis used no new phenotypic data to find candidate immune exposures, relying instead on TCR beta sequences and their occurrence across donors. To decide whether each TCR beta V gene segment behaved as functional or pseudogenic, an earlier analysis of fewer than 750 of the donors relied on high-throughput TCR beta sequencing. Donor age, sex, ethnicity and CMV serostatus were compiled alongside the repertoire data. In a later genetic analysis, genome-wide SNP genotypes for about 55% of the roughly 700 donors were used, and that subset was treated as a discovery cohort. All discovery cohort repertoires had been generated using a single sequencing platform. Both class I and class II loci were covered by HLA typing, at four-digit resolution. The number of typed donors differed by locus: about 620-640 for A, B, C, DRB1 and DQB1; 500 to 550 for DQA1; fewer than 610 for DPA1; and about 450 for DPB1. Four to six DR-DQ haplotypes were handled as single units for association and clustering, since linkage in the cohort was strong. On average, 235,054 unique TCR beta nucleotide sequences were sequenced per donor among 398 genotyped donors of the cohort, with roughly 18% of those sequences being non-productive.

The cohort consisted of hundreds of healthy bone marrow donors. Cohort members were all nominally healthy when sampled, although unrecorded immune exposures were likely present. The donor tested CMV seronegative, placing the donor among the 350 or so seronegative members of the cohort. A peripheral blood sample was collected from each donor, and TCR beta sequencing was performed on peripheral blood mononuclear cells. Genomic DNA extraction from the blood cell samples was performed with the Qiagen DNeasy Blood Extraction Kit. The library was made by the immunoSEQ multiplex PCR assay. The multiplex PCR relied on a mix of 60 forward primers for TCR Vbeta segments and 13 reverse primers for TCR Jbeta segments. A multiplex PCR assay on genomic DNA amplified the CDR3 region of rearranged TCR beta genes. The Illumina HiSeq System was used to sequence the amplified TCR beta libraries as 87-base-pair reads. The original methods were these. A later analysis counted some 80 million unique TCR beta chains across the 670 or so repertoires, and some 11 million of these chains were shared by at least two donors. Raw reads were error-corrected and collapsed into unique sequences with a nearest-neighbor algorithm that merged closely related sequences to remove PCR and sequencing errors. Alignment of CDR3 sequences to IMGT reference sequences was used to assign V, D and J gene segments. For a sequence to be retained, at least a six-nucleotide match to both a V gene segment and a J gene segment was required. Rearrangements were classified as productive when the CDR3 lacked stop codons and remained in frame with V and J, and all other rearrangements were classified as non-productive. Following IMGT convention, CDR3 was defined as the stretch from the second conserved V-encoded cysteine to the conserved J-encoded phenylalanine. The earlier analysis of about 610 of the donors excluded any sequence lacking an unambiguous match to a single V gene segment. An earlier analysis of several hundred of the donors called V segments functional above 56.7% productive rearrangements and segregating when the between-donor standard deviation exceeded 5%. To diagnose cytomegalovirus status from the catalog of TCR beta chain sequences, a statistical classification framework was built. V and J gene assignment, in a later analysis, came from comparing TCR nucleotide sequences with IMGT/GENE-DB human TR gene sequences. In a later analysis, CDR3 sequences and most-parsimonious VDJ recombination scenarios were assigned using the TCRdist pipeline. In a later analysis, every TCR beta chain was defined by the combination of its CDR3 amino acid sequence and its V-gene family, and reads without a unique V-gene family were dropped. As a way to deal with suspected cross-contamination and a sequencing artifact, a later analysis dropped approximately 590 nucleotide sequences that were highly shared and had low generation probability. In a later analysis, a clonal expansion index for each public chain was calculated from normalized within-repertoire ranks of inferred template counts. In a later analysis, generation probabilities were computed with a VDJ recombination model fitted to out-of-frame rearrangements, and the resulting probabilities were checked against IGoR. In a later analysis, hypergeometric tests were used to score TCR-TCR, TCR-HLA and TCR-CMV co-occurrence, with a repertoire-size bias correction applied to TCR pairs. To estimate false discovery rates, a later analysis permuted the HLA or CMV assignments 20 times. In a later analysis, co-occurring TCRs were grouped using DBSCAN, with TCRdist sequence similarity added in when clustering inside HLA-allele-positive subsets. Co-occurrence clustering excluded repertoires with fewer than 30,000 or more than 120,000 public chains, plus five with anomalous nucleotide sharing. The table was pulled from immuneACCESS by TCRdb, which kept in-frame rearrangements only. Such tables lose some clones; where checked, under half of the loss comes from unresolved V genes, and the rest has no known cause. V, J and clone size are taken as reported in that table, and D and trimming were inferred from the DNA itself. This sample has some 130,000 clones in its table, and 65% to 80% of those were observed once. The ten largest make up nearly 4% of the sample.

V is clipped by 6 bases and J by 8 bases, and the sequence between their germline boundaries is 10 bases long. From the cysteine through the phenylalanine, the CDR3 covers 10 amino acids. Only the CDR3 DNA is retained, 30 bases long and in frame from the first base. Sequences DFQATT (CDR1) and SNEGSKA (CDR2) are obtained from the germline V gene (reference sequence). On the study overall, not on this receptor specifically: Linkage disequilibrium might explain the correlated functional status among segregating V segments, but an unknown experimental factor could not be ruled out. A further reported finding was that TCR beta sequences accurately predicted the HLA-A and HLA-B alleles for most subjects in the first cohort. Because the 87-base-pair reads could not distinguish some IMGT-functional V segments, including TRBV6-2 and TRBV6-3, those segments were excluded. The study listed 150 to 200 TCR beta chains as associated with cytomegalovirus. A later analysis found that TCR association rates varied across HLA loci, with DRB1 alleles showing the most associated TCRs and HLA-C alleles the fewest. Several of the top co-occurrence clusters appeared to be linked to parvovirus B19, influenza, CMV and Epstein-Barr virus, according to a later analysis. The cohort was sequenced for TCR beta chains only, and without alpha or paired-chain data the features that could be detected were limited. A later analysis associated about 17,000 TCR beta sequences with specific HLA alleles at a false discovery rate of 0.05. In a later analysis, HLA-associated TCR beta chains showed more clonal expansion and lower generation probabilities than non-associated chains that were equally common. In a later genetic analysis, a missense DCLRE1C variant was associated with V-gene and J-gene trimming of TCR beta chains, and the association was replicated in an independent cohort. A cluster of highly shared sequence variants was judged likely to be a technical artifact of the sequencing pipeline. An earlier analysis of approximately 530 of the donors showed that most TCR beta V segments appeared in productive rearrangements either about 87% or about 30% of the time, which broadly matched IMGT annotations. Most CMV-associated TCR beta chains appeared to be HLA-restricted in a later analysis, and the HLA associations seemed to be driven largely by CMV exposure. Because HLA typing was missing for some donors at each locus, association tests included only the typed subset. Sequencing depth was assumed to be roughly uniform across donors in the presence/absence analyses, though that assumption may not hold. The authors suggested that the approach could potentially be extended to other disease states and immunological phenotypes. In vitro tests confirmed that a few of the cytomegalovirus-associated TCR beta chains recognize cytomegalovirus antigens. Across donors, most TCR sequences were observed very rarely, whereas some public TCRs were present in many individuals. The classifier was reported to diagnose cytomegalovirus status with high specificity and sensitivity in both the original cohort and the validation cohort. The only immune exposure information available for the cohort was CMV serostatus. In a later genetic analysis, fewer N-insertions in productive TCRs were reported among donors in an Asian-associated ancestry cluster than the approximately 670-donor mean. When HLA alleles, especially DR and DQ, strongly co-occurred, TCR associations were difficult to assign to individual alleles. Because counts were too low, seventeen rarely observed V segments, including chromosome 9 orphons, were excluded from the earlier analysis of roughly 580 of the donors.

The receptor's source is a male donor in good health and CMV-seronegative. The chain couples TRBV20-1 to TRBJ1-2; TRBD1 could be the D gene, as 6 bases match. What was sequenced was PBMCs. The CDR3 has the sequence CSAAGQGYTF. The nucleotides are TGCAGTGCCGCAGGACAGGGCTACACCTTC.